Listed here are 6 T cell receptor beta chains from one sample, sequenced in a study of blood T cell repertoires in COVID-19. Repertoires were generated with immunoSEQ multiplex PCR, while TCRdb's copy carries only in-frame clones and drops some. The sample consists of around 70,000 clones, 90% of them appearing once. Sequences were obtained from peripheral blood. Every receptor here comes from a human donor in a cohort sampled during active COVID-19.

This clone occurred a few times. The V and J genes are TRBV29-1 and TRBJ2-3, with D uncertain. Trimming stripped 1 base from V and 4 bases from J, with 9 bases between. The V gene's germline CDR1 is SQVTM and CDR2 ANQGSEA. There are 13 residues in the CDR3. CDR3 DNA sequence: TGCAGCGTTGAAGGCAGTTGGTCAGATACGCAGTATTTT. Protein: CSVEGSWSDTQYF.

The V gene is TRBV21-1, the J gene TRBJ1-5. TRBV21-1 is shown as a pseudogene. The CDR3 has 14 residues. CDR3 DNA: TGTGCCAGCAGCCTTCCCTCCAGCAATCAGCCCCAGCATTTT. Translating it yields CASSLPSSNQPQHF.

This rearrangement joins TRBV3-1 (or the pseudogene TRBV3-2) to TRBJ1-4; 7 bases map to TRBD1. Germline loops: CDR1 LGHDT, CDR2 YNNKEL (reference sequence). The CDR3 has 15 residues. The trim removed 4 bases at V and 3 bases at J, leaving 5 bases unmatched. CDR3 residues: CASSPPGTANEKLFF. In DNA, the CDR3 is TGTGCCAGCAGCCCTCCTGGGACAGCTAATGAAAAACTGTTTTTT.

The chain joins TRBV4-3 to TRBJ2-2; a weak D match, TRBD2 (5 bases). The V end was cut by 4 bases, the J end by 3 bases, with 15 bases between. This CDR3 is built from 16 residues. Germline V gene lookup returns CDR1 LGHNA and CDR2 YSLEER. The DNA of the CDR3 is TGCGCCAGCAGCCTTGGTCTGGTGGGAGACACCGGGGAGCTGTTTTTT. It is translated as CASSLGLVGDTGELFF.

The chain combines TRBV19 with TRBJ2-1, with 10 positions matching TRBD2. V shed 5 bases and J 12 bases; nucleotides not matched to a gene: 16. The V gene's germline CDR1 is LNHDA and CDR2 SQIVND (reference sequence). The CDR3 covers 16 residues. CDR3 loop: CASSGPGLALTMGQFF. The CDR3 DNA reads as TGTGCCAGTAGTGGGCCGGGACTAGCGCTAACAATGGGGCAGTTCTTC. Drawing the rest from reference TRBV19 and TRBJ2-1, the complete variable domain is DGGITQSPKYLFRKEGQNVTLSCEQNLNHDAMYWYRQDPGQGLRLIYYSQIVNDFQKGDIAEGYSVSREKKESFPLTVTSAQKNPTAFYLCASSGPGLALTMGQFFGPGTRLTVL.

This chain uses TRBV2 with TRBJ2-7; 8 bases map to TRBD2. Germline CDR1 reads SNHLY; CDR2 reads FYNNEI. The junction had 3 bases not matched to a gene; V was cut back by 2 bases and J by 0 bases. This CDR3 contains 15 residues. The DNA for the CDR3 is TGTGCCAGCAGTGAAAAGCTAGCGGGCTCCTACGAGCAGTACTTC. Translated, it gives CASSEKLAGSYEQYF.